Following are 2 T cell receptor beta chains from one sample sequenced in a study of blood T cell repertoires in COVID-19. Here immunoSEQ multiplex PCR was the method, and the copy in TCRdb shows in-frame clones only, minus some. The repertoire holds roughly 90,000 clones, with less than 85% as singletons. The material sequenced was peripheral blood. The receptors were sampled from a man older than 75 with acute or convalescent COVID-19.

In this sample, this clone turned up once. The chain links TRBV2 to TRBJ2-7, with 8 nucleotides matching TRBD2. The CDR3 totals 14 residues. With V trimmed by 5 bases and J by 5 bases, 8 bases remained unmatched. Germline V gene sequence: CDR1 SNHLY, CDR2 FYNNEI. The CDR3 loop is CASSRLAGSHEQYF. The CDR3 region has the DNA TGTGCCAGCAGTAGGCTAGCGGGCTCGCACGAGCAGTACTTC.

V usage is TRBV5-3 and J usage is TRBJ2-7; 9 bases are a match to TRBD2. TRBV5-3 has ORF status, its function being uncertain. The length of the CDR3 is 18 residues. The J segment lost 0 bases and the V segment lost 10 bases, leaving 20 bases of the junction unmatched. CDR3 nucleotides: TGTGCCCAGAGTCTGGGGGAGCTAGCGGGAAAAAGCTCCTACGAGCAGTACTTC. Encoded protein: CAQSLGELAGKSSYEQYF.